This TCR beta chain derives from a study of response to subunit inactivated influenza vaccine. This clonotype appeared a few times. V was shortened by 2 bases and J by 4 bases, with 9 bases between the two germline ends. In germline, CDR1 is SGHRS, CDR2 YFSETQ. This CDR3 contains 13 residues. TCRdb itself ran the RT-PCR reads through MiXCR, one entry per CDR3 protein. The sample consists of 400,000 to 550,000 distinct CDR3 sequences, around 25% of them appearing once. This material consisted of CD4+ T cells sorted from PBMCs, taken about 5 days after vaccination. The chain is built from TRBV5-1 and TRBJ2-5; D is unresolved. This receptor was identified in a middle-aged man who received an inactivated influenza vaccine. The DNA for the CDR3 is TGCGCCAGCAGCTTAAACTTAGGAGAGACCCAGTACTTC. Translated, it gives CASSLNLGETQYF.